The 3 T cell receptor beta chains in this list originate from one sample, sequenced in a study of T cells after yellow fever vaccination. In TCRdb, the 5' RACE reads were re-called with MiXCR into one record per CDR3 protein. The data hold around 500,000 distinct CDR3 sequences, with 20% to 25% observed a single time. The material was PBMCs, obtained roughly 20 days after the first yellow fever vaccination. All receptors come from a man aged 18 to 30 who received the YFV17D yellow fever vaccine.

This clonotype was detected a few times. The CDR3 nucleotides read TGTGCCAGCGGACCAGGGCCTCTAAGCACCTACGAGCAGTACGTC. This translates into CASGPGPLSTYEQYV. V is TRBV27 and J is TRBJ2-7; weak D call: TRBD1 (5 bases). This CDR3 comprises 15 residues. The germline V and J ends were trimmed by 8 bases and 2 bases, with 19 bases remaining between them. Germline values: CDR1 MNHEY, CDR2 SMNVEV (reference sequence).

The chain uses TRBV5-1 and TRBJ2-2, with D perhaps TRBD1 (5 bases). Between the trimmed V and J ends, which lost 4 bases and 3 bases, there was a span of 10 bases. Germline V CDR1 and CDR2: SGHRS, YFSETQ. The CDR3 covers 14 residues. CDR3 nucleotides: TGCGCCAGCAGCCTACAGGACCACACCGGGGAGCTGTTTTTT. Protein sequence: CASSLQDHTGELFF.

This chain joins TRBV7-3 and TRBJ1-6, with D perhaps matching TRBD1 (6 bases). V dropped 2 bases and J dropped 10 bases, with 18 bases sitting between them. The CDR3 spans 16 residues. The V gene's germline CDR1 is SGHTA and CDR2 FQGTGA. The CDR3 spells CASSLEAGTIGSPLHF. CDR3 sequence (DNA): TGTGCCAGCAGCTTAGAGGCGGGGACAATCGGGTCACCCCTCCACTTT.